This TCR beta chain derives from a study of T cell changes during pregnancy in multiple sclerosis. Method: immunoSEQ multiplex PCR; TCRdb's copy keeps in-frame clones and lacks some. This repertoire shows roughly 110,000 clones, about 90% found once; its top ten account for 1.5% to 2%. Per germline, CDR1 MDHEN and CDR2 SYDVKM. The V gene lost 3 bases and the J gene lost 5 bases, with 5 bases spanning the gap. The CDR3 has 12 residues. The chain links TRBV28 to TRBJ1-5; D ambiguous. The receptor's source is a female donor with multiple sclerosis, enrolled in a pregnancy study. This material consisted of peripheral blood, taken before pregnancy. The CDR3 nucleotides read TGTGCCAGCAGTTTCACGGATCAGCCCCAGCATTTT. Translated: CASSFTDQPQHF.